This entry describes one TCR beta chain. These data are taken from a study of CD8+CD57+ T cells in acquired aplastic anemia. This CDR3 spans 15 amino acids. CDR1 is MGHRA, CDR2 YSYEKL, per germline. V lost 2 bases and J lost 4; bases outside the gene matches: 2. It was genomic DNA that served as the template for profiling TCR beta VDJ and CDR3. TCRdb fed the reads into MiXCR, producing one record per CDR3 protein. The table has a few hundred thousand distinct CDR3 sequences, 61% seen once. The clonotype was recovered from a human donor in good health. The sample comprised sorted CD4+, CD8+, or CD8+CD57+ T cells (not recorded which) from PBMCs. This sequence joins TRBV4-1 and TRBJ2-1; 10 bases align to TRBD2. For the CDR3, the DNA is TGCGCCAGCAGCCAACTAGCGGGAGAATACAATGAGCAGTTCTTC. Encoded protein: CASSQLAGEYNEQFF.